A selection of T cell receptor beta chains follows, all from one sample in a study of T-cell reconstitution after alpha-beta-depleted transplantation in children. MiXCR was run by TCRdb on the PCR reads, yielding one entry per CDR3 protein. This repertoire shows about 610,000 distinct CDR3 sequences, 8% to 11% found once; its top ten account for roughly 4%. The sequenced sample was PBMCs from the stem cell graft donor, obtained from the stem cell graft. These TCRs come from a human donor who donated a stem cell graft to a child with acute myeloid leukemia. The CDR3 runs from the conserved cysteine through the conserved F or W. A D gene is named only where the DNA matches it firmly. Not all rows give a size; the values are once, few, many and, for expanded clones, a class.

j_call v_call clone_size d_call cdr3_aa cdr3_nt
TRBJ2-1 TRBV20-1 many - CSPHYPGYNEQFF TGCAGTCCCCACTACCCGGGCTACAATGAGCAGTTCTTC
TRBJ1-2 TRBV24-1 few - CATSAGGHGYTF TGTGCCACCAGTGCCGGCGGCCACGGCTACACCTTC
TRBJ2-3 TRBV20-1 - TRBD2 CSARDLWLAGGRGNTDTQYF TGCAGTGCTAGAGATTTGTGGCTAGCGGGAGGGCGGGGGAACACAGATACGCAGTATTTT
TRBJ2-5 TRBV7-2 - - CASSWTDQETQYF TGTGCCAGCAGCTGGACAGATCAAGAGACCCAGTACTTC
TRBJ2-3 TRBV4-2 - TRBD2 CASSQERLAGGTSTDTQYF TGTGCCAGCAGCCAAGAGCGGCTAGCGGGAGGAACTAGCACAGATACGCAGTATTTT
TRBJ2-1 TRBV3-1 - - CASTQGGANNEQFF TGTGCCAGCACCCAAGGAGGGGCTAACAATGAGCAGTTCTTC
TRBJ1-2 TRBV5-1 few - CASSSLLTRQRGYTF TGCGCCAGCAGCTCCCTATTAACCAGACAGCGCGGCTACACCTTC
TRBJ2-1 TRBV18 - - CASSPATSYNEQFF TGTGCCAGCTCACCGGCTACTAGCTACAATGAGCAGTTCTTC
TRBJ2-7 TRBV29-1 many - CSTLRDKGSYEQYF TGCAGCACCCTCCGGGACAAGGGCTCCTACGAGCAGTACTTC
TRBJ2-1 TRBV6-1 few - CASSKFRYGQDVSSSYNEQFF TGTGCCAGCAGTAAGTTCAGATATGGCCAGGACGTGTCGAGCTCCTACAATGAGCAGTTCTTC
TRBJ2-7 TRBV9 - TRBD2 CASSVDSGSYEQYF TGTGCCAGCAGCGTAGACAGCGGGAGCTACGAGCAGTACTTC
TRBJ2-7 TRBV18 few TRBD2 CASSRGPAGGRDEQYF TGTGCCAGCTCCCGAGGTCCAGCGGGAGGGCGGGACGAGCAGTACTTC
TRBJ2-7 TRBV29-1 many - CSVEGREGYEQYF TGCAGCGTTGAAGGCCGAGAGGGCTACGAGCAGTACTTC
TRBJ1-3 TRBV6-1 - TRBD1 CASIPRTGTGNTIYF TGTGCCAGCATTCCCAGGACAGGGACTGGAAACACCATATATTTT
TRBJ1-4 TRBV12-3/TRBV12-4 many - CASCLSIQGEKLFF TGTGCCAGCTGTTTGAGTATCCAGGGCGAAAAACTGTTTTTT
TRBJ2-3 TRBV20-1 - - CSANVRGTQYF TGCAGTGCTAACGTGCGGGGCACGCAGTATTTT
TRBJ2-5 TRBV6-1 - TRBD2 CASRKTSGREAETQYF TGTGCCAGCAGGAAGACTAGCGGACGAGAGGCAGAGACCCAGTACTTC
TRBJ2-7 TRBV5-1 - - CASSLEVLGGEQYF TGCGCCAGCAGCTTGGAAGTATTAGGAGGCGAGCAGTACTTC
TRBJ2-1 TRBV12-3/TRBV12-4 many TRBD2 CASSRSGRGSEQFF TGTGCCAGCAGCCGAAGCGGGAGAGGGAGTGAGCAGTTCTTC
TRBJ2-1 TRBV20-1 - - CSAGGQAPYNEQFF TGCAGTGCCGGGGGGCAGGCTCCTTACAATGAGCAGTTCTTC
TRBJ2-7 TRBV10-3 - - CAISERGRVDEQYF TGTGCCATCAGTGAGAGGGGAAGGGTTGACGAGCAGTACTTC
TRBJ2-7 TRBV11-2 - TRBD2 CASSLYLVPSGGIEQYF TGTGCCAGCAGCTTATATCTTGTCCCTAGCGGGGGGATCGAGCAGTACTTC
TRBJ1-5 TRBV19 - TRBD1 CASSRGQGAFQPQHF TGTGCCAGTAGTAGGGGACAGGGGGCGTTTCAGCCCCAGCATTTT
TRBJ2-7 TRBV20-1 many TRBD2 CSARDSGTRRYEQYF TGCAGTGCTAGAGATTCCGGGACTAGACGGTACGAGCAGTACTTC
TRBJ2-1 TRBV7-3 - - CASSLRTDPYNEQFF TGTGCCAGCAGCTTAAGGACAGACCCTTACAATGAGCAGTTCTTC
TRBJ2-2 TRBV10-3 many TRBD1 CAISRGPNTGELFF TGTGCCATCAGCAGGGGGCCTAACACCGGGGAGCTGTTTTTT
TRBJ1-3 TRBV29-1 once TRBD1 CSVESRDRGLSGNTIYF TGCAGCGTTGAATCTCGGGACAGGGGACTCTCTGGAAACACCATATATTTT
TRBJ1-1 TRBV3-1 many - CASSQMTMNTEAFF TGTGCCAGCAGCCAGATGACCATGAACACTGAAGCTTTCTTT
TRBJ1-5 TRBV20-1 - - CSTRPGDSNQPQHF TGCAGCACGAGACCCGGGGATAGCAATCAGCCCCAGCATTTT
TRBJ2-3 TRBV7-9 - - CASSFPVSVSTDTQYF TGTGCCAGCAGCTTTCCAGTTAGCGTGAGCACAGATACGCAGTATTTT
TRBJ2-7 TRBV20-1 few TRBD1 CSARGDRSTYEQYF TGCAGTGCTAGAGGGGACAGGTCCACCTACGAGCAGTACTTC
TRBJ2-1 TRBV19 - TRBD2 CASSLRGSGVYNEQFF TGTGCCAGTAGTCTACGTGGTAGCGGGGTCTACAATGAGCAGTTCTTC
TRBJ2-6 TRBV2 many - CASRTGLQTAGANVLTF TGTGCCAGCAGAACGGGGCTTCAGACTGCCGGGGCCAACGTCCTGACTTTC
TRBJ2-2 TRBV3-1 many - CASSPLARNTGELFF TGTGCCAGCAGCCCCCTAGCTCGGAACACCGGGGAGCTGTTTTTT
TRBJ1-1 TRBV28 - - CASSLEVGTYTEAFF TGTGCCAGCAGTTTAGAGGTGGGGACGTACACTGAAGCTTTCTTT
TRBJ2-5 TRBV5-1 - - CASSLGSGTQETQYF TGCGCCAGCAGCTTAGGCAGCGGTACCCAAGAGACCCAGTACTTC
TRBJ2-7 TRBV12-3/TRBV12-4 many TRBD2 CASRPGLDYEQYF TGTGCCAGCAGGCCCGGACTAGACTACGAGCAGTACTTC
TRBJ2-7 TRBV12-3/TRBV12-4 - TRBD2 CASSARTSASYEQYF TGTGCCAGCAGCGCTAGGACTAGCGCCTCCTACGAGCAGTACTTC
TRBJ2-3 TRBV7-2 - - CASRGWAGLSNTQYF TGTGCCAGCAGAGGGTGGGCGGGTCTCTCGAATACGCAGTATTTT
TRBJ2-7 TRBV5-5 - - CASSTDGPYEQYF TGTGCCAGCAGCACGGACGGCCCCTACGAGCAGTACTTC
TRBJ1-3 TRBV5-5 - - CASSRRDNSGNTIYF TGTGCCAGCAGCCGCCGGGACAACTCTGGAAACACCATATATTTT